This note documents a single T cell receptor (beta chain) sequence. No antigen is known for it. The patients all showed relapse after autologous stem cell transplantation, while their brentuximab vedotin exposure varied. The study purified CD4+ T cells from thawed PBMCs using magnetic negative selection. Best overall response was complete response, partial response or progressive disease in these relapsed/refractory classical Hodgkin lymphoma patients. The data originate from a study of PD-1 blockade in classical Hodgkin lymphoma. Regarding the study as a whole: Complete responders possessed baseline diversity comparable to newly diagnosed patients. When set against healthy donors, newly diagnosed patients were reported to show lower baseline TCR diversity.

Profiled with immunoSEQ multiplex PCR; TCRdb holds only in-frame clones, not every one. Among about 35,000 clones listed, 75% to 95% were seen once. The CDR3 length is 18 residues. With 0 bases removed from V and 1 base from J, the gap between germline ends came to 17 bases. Germline CDR1 is SGHDT and CDR2 is YYEEEE. This clonotype was sampled from a human donor with classical Hodgkin lymphoma. V and J are TRBV5-6 and TRBJ1-3; D gene unclear. The sequenced sample was CD4+ T cells from blood, obtained at baseline. The CDR3: CASSLAGTAPRSGNTIYF. CDR3 DNA sequence: TGTGCCAGCAGCTTGGCAGGAACTGCCCCGAGGTCTGGAAACACCATATATTTT.